What follows describes a single TCR beta chain. The data belong to a study of blood T cell repertoires in COVID-19. Trimming cost V 5 bases and J 4 bases, with 9 bases left between them. Germline CDR1 reads ENHRY; CDR2 reads SYGVKD. CDR3 size: 12 residues. Sequencing was performed with immunoSEQ multiplex PCR; in TCRdb, only in-frame clones are kept and a portion is missing. The table includes approximately 400,000 clones, about four fifths detected once. Sequencing was carried out using PBMCs or T cells enriched from blood (not recorded which). V is TRBV10-3 and J is TRBJ2-7, with a tentative D call TRBD1 (6 bases). This TCR was sampled from a woman aged 45-65 years who had recovered from COVID-19. The CDR3 DNA reads TGTGCCATCAGTCAGGACAGATACGAGCAGTACTTC. This translates into CAISQDRYEQYF.